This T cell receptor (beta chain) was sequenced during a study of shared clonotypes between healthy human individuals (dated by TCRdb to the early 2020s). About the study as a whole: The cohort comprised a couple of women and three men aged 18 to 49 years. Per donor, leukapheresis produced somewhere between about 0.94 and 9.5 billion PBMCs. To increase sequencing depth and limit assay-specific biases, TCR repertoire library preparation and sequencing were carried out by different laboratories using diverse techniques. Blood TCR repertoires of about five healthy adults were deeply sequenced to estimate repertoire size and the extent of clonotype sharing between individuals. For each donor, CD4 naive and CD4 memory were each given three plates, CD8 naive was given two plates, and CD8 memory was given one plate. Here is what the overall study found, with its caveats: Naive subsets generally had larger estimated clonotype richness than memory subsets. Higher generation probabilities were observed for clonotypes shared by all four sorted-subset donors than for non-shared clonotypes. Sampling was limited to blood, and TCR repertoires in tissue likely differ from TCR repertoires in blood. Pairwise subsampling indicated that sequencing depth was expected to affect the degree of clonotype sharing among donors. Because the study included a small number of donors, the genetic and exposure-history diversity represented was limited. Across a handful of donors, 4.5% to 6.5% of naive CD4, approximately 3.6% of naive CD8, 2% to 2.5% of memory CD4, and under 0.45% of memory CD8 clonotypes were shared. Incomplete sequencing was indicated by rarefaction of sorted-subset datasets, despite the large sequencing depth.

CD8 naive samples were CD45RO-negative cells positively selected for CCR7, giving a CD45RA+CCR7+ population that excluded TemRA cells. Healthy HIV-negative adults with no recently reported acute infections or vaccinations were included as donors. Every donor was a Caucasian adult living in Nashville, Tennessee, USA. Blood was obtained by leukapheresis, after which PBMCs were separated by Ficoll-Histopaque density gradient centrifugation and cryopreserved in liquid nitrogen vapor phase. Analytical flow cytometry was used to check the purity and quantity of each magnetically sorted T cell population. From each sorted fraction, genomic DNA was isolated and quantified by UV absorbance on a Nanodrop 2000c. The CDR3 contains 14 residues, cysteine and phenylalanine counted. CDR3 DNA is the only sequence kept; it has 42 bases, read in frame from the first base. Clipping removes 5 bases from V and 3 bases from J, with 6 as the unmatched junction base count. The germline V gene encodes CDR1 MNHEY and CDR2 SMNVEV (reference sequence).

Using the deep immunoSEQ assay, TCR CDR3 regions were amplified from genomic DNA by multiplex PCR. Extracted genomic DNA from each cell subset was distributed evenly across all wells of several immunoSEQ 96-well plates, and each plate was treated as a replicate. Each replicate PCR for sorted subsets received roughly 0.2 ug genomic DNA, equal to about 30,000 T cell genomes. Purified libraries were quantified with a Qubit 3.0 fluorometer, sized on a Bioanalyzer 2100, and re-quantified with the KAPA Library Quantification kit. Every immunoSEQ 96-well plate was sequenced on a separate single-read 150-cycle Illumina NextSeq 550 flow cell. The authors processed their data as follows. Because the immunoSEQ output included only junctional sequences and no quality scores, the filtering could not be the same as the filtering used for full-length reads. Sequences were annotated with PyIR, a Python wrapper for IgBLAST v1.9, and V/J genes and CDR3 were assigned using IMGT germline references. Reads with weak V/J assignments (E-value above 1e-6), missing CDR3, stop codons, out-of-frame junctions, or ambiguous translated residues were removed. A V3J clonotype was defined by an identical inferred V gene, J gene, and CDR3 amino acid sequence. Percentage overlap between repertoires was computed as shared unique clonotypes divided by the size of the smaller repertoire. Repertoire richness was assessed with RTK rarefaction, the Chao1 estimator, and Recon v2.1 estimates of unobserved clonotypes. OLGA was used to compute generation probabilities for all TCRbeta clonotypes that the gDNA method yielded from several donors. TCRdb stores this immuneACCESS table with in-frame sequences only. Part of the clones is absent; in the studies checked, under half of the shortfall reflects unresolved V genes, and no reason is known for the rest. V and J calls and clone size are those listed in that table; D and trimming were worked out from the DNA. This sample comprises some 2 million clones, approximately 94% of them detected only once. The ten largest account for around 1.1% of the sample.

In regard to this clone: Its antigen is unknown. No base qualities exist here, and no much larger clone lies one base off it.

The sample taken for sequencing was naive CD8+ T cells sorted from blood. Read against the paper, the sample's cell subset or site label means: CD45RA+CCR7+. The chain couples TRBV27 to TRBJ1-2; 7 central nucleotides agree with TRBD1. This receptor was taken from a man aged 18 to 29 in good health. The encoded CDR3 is CASSQTGSYYGYTF. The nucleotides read TGTGCCAGCAGTCAGACAGGGTCTTACTATGGCTACACCTTC.